These 8 T cell receptor beta chains were sequenced from one sample in a study of blood T cell repertoires in COVID-19. This table comes from immunoSEQ multiplex PCR, and its TCRdb copy is limited to in-frame clones, with some not included. Of approximately 170,000 clones in the sample, about nine tenths were seen once. Specimen: peripheral blood. Source of these receptors: a man between 60 and 75 years old with acute or convalescent COVID-19.

V and J are TRBV5-4 and TRBJ1-2; 7 bases align to TRBD1. The CDR3 loop spans 15 amino acids. J lost 6 bases, V lost 5 bases, and 13 bases had no gene match. CDR1 is SGHNT and CDR2 is YYREEE in the germline V gene (reference sequence). CDR3 DNA sequence: TGTGCCAGCAGGGACGGCCGACAGGGAAGGGATGGCTACACCTTC. This translates into CASRDGRQGRDGYTF. Full variable domain (remainder filled in from reference TRBV5-4 and TRBJ1-2): ETGVTQSPTHLIKTRGQQVTLRCSSQSGHNTVSWYQQALGQGPQFIFQYYREEENGRGNFPPRFSGLQFPNYSSELNVNALELDDSALYLCASRDGRQGRDGYTFGSGTRLTVV.

This chain connects TRBV4-2 to TRBJ1-2; 9 nucleotides line up with TRBD1. Losses at the gene ends were 3 bases for V and 5 bases for J; bases not matched to a gene: 7. CDR3 length equals 15 residues. Germline V CDR1 and CDR2: LGHNA, YNFKEQ. The CDR3 coding sequence is TGTGCCAGCAGCCAGGATTACAGGGGGCATTATGGCTACACCTTC. Amino acid sequence: CASSQDYRGHYGYTF.

This chain joins TRBV5-6 and TRBJ2-7, with 13 bases matching TRBD2. Germline assignment: CDR1 SGHDT and CDR2 YYEEEE. Germline trimming cut 3 bases from V and 1 base from J; bases unmatched to any gene: 1. The CDR3 has 15 amino acids. CDR3 bases: TGTGCCAGCAGCTCGGGACTAGCGGGGTCCTACGAGCAGTACGTC. Its protein product is CASSSGLAGSYEQYV.

The chain employs TRBV7-2 and TRBJ1-1, with TRBD1 identical over 7 bases. The CDR3 covers 15 residues. The germline gives CDR1 SGHTA, CDR2 FQGNSA. V gave up 5 bases and J gave up 1 base; unmatched junction bases: 7. CDR3 DNA sequence: TGTGCCAGCAGCCCGAGACAGGGAGGGAACACTGAAGCTTTCTTT. This sequence encodes CASSPRQGGNTEAFF.

This chain links TRBV2 with TRBJ1-6, with D possibly TRBD1 on 6 matching bases. Germline V gene sequence: CDR1 SNHLY, CDR2 FYNNEI. This CDR3 region has 14 residues. Trimming stripped 8 bases from V and 8 bases from J, with 16 bases between. CDR3: CASLGGSRDSPLHF. CDR3 nucleotide sequence: TGTGCCAGCCTAGGGGGATCCAGGGATTCACCCCTCCACTTT.

The chain is built from TRBV28 and TRBJ1-1; 7 bases map to TRBD1. V trimming: 1 base; J trimming: 3 bases; junction bases outside the gene matches: 8. Germline CDR1 reads MDHEN; CDR2 reads SYDVKM. The CDR3 contains 16 residues. CDR3 sequence reads: CASSLFQGDGDTEAFF. In nucleotides, the CDR3 is TGTGCCAGCAGTTTATTCCAGGGGGACGGCGACACTGAAGCTTTCTTT.

This clone was counted a single time. The V gene is TRBV7-2, the J gene TRBJ2-7; D gene unclear. Germline V gene sequence: CDR1 SGHTA, CDR2 FQGNSA. Trimming took 5 bases from V and 0 from J, leaving 17 bases between them. This CDR3 has 16 amino acids. The CDR3 reads CASSPEPPPSSYEQYF. CDR3 coding DNA: TGTGCCAGCAGCCCCGAACCCCCCCCGAGCTCCTACGAGCAGTACTTC.

This clone is a singleton in its sample. This chain joins TRBV6-5 and TRBJ2-7; D is possibly TRBD1 (5 bases). The germline CDR1 and CDR2 sequences are MNHEY and SVGAGI. Trimming removed 7 bases at V and 0 bases at J, with 13 bases between. This CDR3 has 14 residues. CDR3 residues: CASTSGLSSYEQYV. Here the CDR3 DNA reads TGTGCCAGCACTTCAGGGTTAAGCTCCTACGAGCAGTACGTC.